A single sample gave rise to the 15 T cell receptor beta chains below, sequenced in a study of technical replicates of blood from a handful of donors. Produced via immunoSEQ multiplex PCR; TCRdb's table is partial and in-frame only. The sample has 74,000 or so clones, over 90% seen once; the top ten hold about 0.38%. Input material: T cells isolated from PBMCs. The receptors here all came from a human donor in good health.

V gene TRBV5-1 combines with J gene TRBJ2-7; D might be TRBD2 (7 bases). Trimming cost V 10 bases and J 2 bases, with 16 bases left between them. Germline V gene data show CDR1 as SGHRS and CDR2 as YFSETQ. CDR3 length: 13 residues. Here the CDR3 reads CASKEGGPYEQYF. In DNA form, the CDR3 reads TGCGCCTCCAAAGAGGGGGGGCCCTACGAGCAGTACTTC. The complete variable domain, with remaining parts taken from reference TRBV5-1 and TRBJ2-7, reads KAGVTQTPRYLIKTRGQQVTLSCSPISGHRSVSWYQQTPGQGLQFLFEYFSETQRNKGNFPGRFSGRQFSNSRSEMNVSTLELGDSALYLCASKEGGPYEQYFGPGTRLTVT.

The rearrangement joins TRBV10-3 to TRBJ2-7; TRBD1 matches at 9 bases. Germline CDR1 reads ENHRY; CDR2 reads SYGVKD. The CDR3 sequence is 18 residues long. Unmatched junction bases numbered 14, after V lost 3 bases and J lost 2 bases. CDR3 DNA sequence: TGTGCCATCAGTGATCCTAATCCAACCGGGACAGGGACCTACGAGCAGTACTTC. It yields the protein CAISDPNPTGTGTYEQYF.

This chain connects TRBV11-3 to TRBJ1-1; D unclear. Germline V lookup: CDR1 SGHNT, CDR2 YENEEA. Trimming cost V 1 base and J 7 bases, with 7 bases left between them. The CDR3 consists of 12 residues. CDR3: CASSLARGEAFF. CDR3 in DNA: TGTGCCAGCAGCTTAGCCCGGGGTGAAGCTTTCTTT.

This chain connects TRBV9 to TRBJ1-1, with D unclear. Trimming removed 4 bases from V and 3 bases from J, with 10 bases in between. CDR1 is SGDLS and CDR2 is YYNGEE in the germline V gene. There are 13 residues in the CDR3. The CDR3 region has the DNA TGTGCCAGCAGCTCGGACTACGACACTGAAGCTTTCTTT. Translated, it gives CASSSDYDTEAFF. The full variable domain, its missing parts supplied by reference TRBV9 and TRBJ1-1, is DSGVTQTPKHLITATGQRVTLRCSPRSGDLSVYWYQQSLDQGLQFLIQYYNGEERAKGNILERFSAQQFPDLHSELNLSSLELGDSALYFCASSSDYDTEAFFGQGTRLTVV.

V gene TRBV4-2 combines with J gene TRBJ2-1; maybe TRBD2 (5 bases). Trimming removed 0 bases at V and 0 bases at J, with 9 bases between. Germline CDR1 is LGHNA and CDR2 is YNFKEQ. The CDR3 consists of 16 residues. The CDR3 region has the DNA TGTGCCAGCAGCCAAGAAGAGGCGGGCTCCTACAATGAGCAGTTCTTC. Translation gives CASSQEEAGSYNEQFF.

The chain links TRBV15 to TRBJ1-4; TRBD1 agrees at 8 bases. The V gene's germline CDR1 is LNHNV and CDR2 YYDKDF (reference sequence). V lost 3 bases, J lost 8 bases, and 5 bases stayed unmatched. The CDR3 totals 14 residues. Here the CDR3 reads CATSRDRVGEKLFF. For the CDR3, the DNA is TGTGCCACCAGCAGGGACAGGGTAGGGGAAAAACTGTTTTTT.

The chain uses TRBV11-3 and TRBJ1-1; D not resolved. Per the germline V gene, CDR1 is SGHNT and CDR2 is YENEEA. This CDR3 is built from 11 residues. With 5 bases removed from V and 8 bases from J, the gap between germline ends came to 9 bases. The CDR3 nucleotides are TGTGCCAGCAGCCAAACAGCCGAAGCTTTCTTT. Translated: CASSQTAEAFF. Using reference TRBV11-3 and TRBJ1-1 for the parts outside the CDR3, the full variable domain is EAGVVQSPRYKIIEKKQPVAFWCNPISGHNTLYWYLQNLGQGPELLIRYENEEAVDDSQLPKDRFSAERLKGVDSTLKIQPAELGDSAVYLCASSQTAEAFFGQGTRLTVV.

V is TRBV6-1 and J is TRBJ2-1; 11 positions match TRBD2. Germline V gives CDR1 MNHNS, CDR2 SASEGT. The J segment lost 10 bases and the V segment lost 4 bases, leaving 6 bases of the junction unmatched. The CDR3 contains 14 residues. The CDR3 coding sequence is TGTGCCAGCAGTGTACTAGCGGGAGATAGGGAGCAGTTCTTC. It codes for CASSVLAGDREQFF.

This chain joins TRBV19 and TRBJ2-5, with 8 nucleotides matching TRBD1. The germline CDR1 and CDR2 sequences are LNHDA and SQIVND (reference sequence). Trimming cost V 5 bases and J 2 bases; bases outside gene matches: 4. The CDR3 length is 14 residues. CDR3 protein: CASSFRQGQETQYF. Here the CDR3 DNA reads TGTGCCAGTAGTTTTAGACAGGGGCAAGAGACCCAGTACTTC. The complete variable domain, with remaining parts taken from reference TRBV19 and TRBJ2-5, reads DGGITQSPKYLFRKEGQNVTLSCEQNLNHDAMYWYRQDPGQGLRLIYYSQIVNDFQKGDIAEGYSVSREKKESFPLTVTSAQKNPTAFYLCASSFRQGQETQYFGPGTRLLVL.

CDR3 sequence (DNA): TGTGCCAGCAGAGTAGGACTATCTAACTATGGCTACACCTTC. Residues: CASRVGLSNYGYTF. V and J are TRBV6-1 and TRBJ1-2, with D hard to call. Trimming left V 6 bases short and J 0 bases short, with 11 bases between. The CDR3 runs to 14 residues. In germline, CDR1 is MNHNS, CDR2 SASEGT.

This chain uses TRBV30 with TRBJ2-3; weak D call: TRBD2 (5 bases). V gave up 0 bases and J gave up 4 bases, with 14 bases separating them. This CDR3 is built from 15 residues. Germline V gene data show CDR1 as GTSNPN and CDR2 as SVGIG (reference sequence). CDR3 DNA sequence: TGTGCCTGGAGTGTTGGTGGGAGCGTTGCAGATACGCAGTATTTT. Encoded protein: CAWSVGGSVADTQYF.

This clone was seen just once. The chain employs TRBV4-1 and TRBJ1-5; 9 bases match TRBD1. CDR3 length equals 15 residues. Germline CDR1 is MGHRA and CDR2 is YSYEKL. J gave up 7 bases and V 2 bases, and 6 bases lay outside the gene matches. The CDR3 DNA reads as TGCGCCAGCAGCCAAAGGGACAGGGCGGAACAGCCCCAGCATTTT. Translating it yields CASSQRDRAEQPQHF.

V usage is TRBV25-1 and J usage is TRBJ2-3; D possibly corresponds to TRBD1 (6 bases). The CDR3 totals 15 residues. Germline V gene sequence: CDR1 MGHDK, CDR2 SYGVNS. Trimming cost V 7 bases and J 1 base, with 15 bases left between them. The CDR3 DNA sequence: TGTGCCAGCAAGGGGGTCGACGGGGGCACAGATACGCAGTATTTT. Translated, it gives CASKGVDGGTDTQYF.

The V and J genes are TRBV19 and TRBJ1-2; D uncertain. Trimming removed 1 base at V and 2 bases at J, with 5 bases between. CDR3 length: 13 residues. Germline lookup yields CDR1 LNHDA and CDR2 SQIVND (reference sequence). The CDR3 reads CASSIGANYGYTF. The CDR3 nucleotides read TGTGCCAGTAGTATAGGGGCGAACTATGGCTACACCTTC.

The V call is TRBV19, the J call TRBJ2-2; 7 bases agree with TRBD2. Trimming took 10 bases from V and 1 from J; bases not matched to a gene: 6. CDR1 is LNHDA and CDR2 is SQIVND in the germline V gene (reference sequence). The CDR3 contains 14 residues. The CDR3 reads CATTLAGNTGELFF. The CDR3 DNA is TGTGCCACCACATTAGCGGGGAACACCGGGGAGCTGTTTTTT. The variable domain in full, with the rest retrieved from reference TRBV19 and TRBJ2-2, is DGGITQSPKYLFRKEGQNVTLSCEQNLNHDAMYWYRQDPGQGLRLIYYSQIVNDFQKGDIAEGYSVSREKKESFPLTVTSAQKNPTAFYLCATTLAGNTGELFFGEGSRLTVL.